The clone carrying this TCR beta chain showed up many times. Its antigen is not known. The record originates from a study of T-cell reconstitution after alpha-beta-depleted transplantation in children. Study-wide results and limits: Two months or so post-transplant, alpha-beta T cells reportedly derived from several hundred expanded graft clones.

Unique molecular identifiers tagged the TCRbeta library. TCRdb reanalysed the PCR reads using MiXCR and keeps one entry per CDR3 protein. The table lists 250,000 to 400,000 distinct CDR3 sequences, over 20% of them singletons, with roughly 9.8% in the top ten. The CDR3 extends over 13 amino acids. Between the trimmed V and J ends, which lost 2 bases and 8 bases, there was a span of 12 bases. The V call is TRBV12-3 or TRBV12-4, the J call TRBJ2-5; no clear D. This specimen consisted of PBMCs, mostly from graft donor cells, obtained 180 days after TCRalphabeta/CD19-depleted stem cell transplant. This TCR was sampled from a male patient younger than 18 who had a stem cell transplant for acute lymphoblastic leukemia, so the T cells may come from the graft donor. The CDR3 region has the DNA TGTGCCAGCAGTTTACAGCCCCTGGGCACCCAGTACTTC. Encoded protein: CASSLQPLGTQYF.